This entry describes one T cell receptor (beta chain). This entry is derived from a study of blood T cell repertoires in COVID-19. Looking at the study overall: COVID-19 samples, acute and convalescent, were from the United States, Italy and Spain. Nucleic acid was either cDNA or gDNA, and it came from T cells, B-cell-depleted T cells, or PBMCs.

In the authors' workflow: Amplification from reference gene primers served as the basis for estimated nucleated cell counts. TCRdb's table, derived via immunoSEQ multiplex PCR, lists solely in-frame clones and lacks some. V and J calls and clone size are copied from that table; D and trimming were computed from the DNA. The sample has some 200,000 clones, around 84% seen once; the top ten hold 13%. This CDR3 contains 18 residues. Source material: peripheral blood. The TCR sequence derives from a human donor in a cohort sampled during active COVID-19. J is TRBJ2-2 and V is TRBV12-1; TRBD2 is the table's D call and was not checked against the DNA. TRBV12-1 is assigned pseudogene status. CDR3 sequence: CASSFARTSSRYTGELFF. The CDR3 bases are TGTGCCAGCAGCTTTGCGCGCACTAGCTCCCGATACACCGGGGAGCTGTTTTTT.